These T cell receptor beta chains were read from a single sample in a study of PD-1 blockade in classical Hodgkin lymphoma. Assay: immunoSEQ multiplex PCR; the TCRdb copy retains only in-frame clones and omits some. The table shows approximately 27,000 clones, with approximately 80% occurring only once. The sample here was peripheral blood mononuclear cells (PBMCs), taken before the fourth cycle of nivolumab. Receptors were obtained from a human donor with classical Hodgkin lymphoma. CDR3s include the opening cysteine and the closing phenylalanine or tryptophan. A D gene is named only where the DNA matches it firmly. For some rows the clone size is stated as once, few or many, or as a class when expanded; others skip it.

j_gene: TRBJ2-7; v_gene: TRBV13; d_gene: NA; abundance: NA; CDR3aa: CASSFAGHVHEQYF; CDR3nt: TGTGCCAGCAGCTTCGCAGGGCATGTCCACGAGCAGTACTTC
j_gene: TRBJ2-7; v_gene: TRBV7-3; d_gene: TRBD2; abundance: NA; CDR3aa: CASSLYPPGLAGEYF; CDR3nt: TGTGCCAGCAGCTTGTACCCGCCGGGACTAGCGGGGGAGTACTTC
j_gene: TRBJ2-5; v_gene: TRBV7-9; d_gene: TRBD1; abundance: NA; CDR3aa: CASSPVPGQGLETQYF; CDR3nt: TGTGCCAGCAGCCCGGTCCCGGGACAGGGATTGGAGACCCAGTACTTC
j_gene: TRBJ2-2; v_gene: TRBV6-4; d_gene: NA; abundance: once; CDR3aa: CASSDRGGDTGELFF; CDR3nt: TGTGCCAGCAGTGACAGGGGTGGCGACACCGGGGAGCTGTTTTTT
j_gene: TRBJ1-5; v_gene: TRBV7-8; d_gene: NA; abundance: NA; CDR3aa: CASSLRMDTSNQPQHF; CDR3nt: TGTGCCAGCAGCTTAAGGATGGACACTAGCAATCAGCCCCAGCATTTT
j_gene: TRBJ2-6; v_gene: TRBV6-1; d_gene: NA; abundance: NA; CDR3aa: CASSRDGSGANVLTF; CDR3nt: TGTGCCAGCAGTAGGGACGGATCTGGGGCCAACGTCCTGACTTTC
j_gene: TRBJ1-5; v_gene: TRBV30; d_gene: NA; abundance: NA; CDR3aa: CAWSDSNQPQHF; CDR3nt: TGTGCCTGGAGTGATAGCAATCAGCCCCAGCATTTT
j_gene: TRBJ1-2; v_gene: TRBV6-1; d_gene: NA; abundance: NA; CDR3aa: CASSASGGGYTF; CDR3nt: TGTGCCAGCAGTGCCAGCGGTGGAGGCTACACCTTC
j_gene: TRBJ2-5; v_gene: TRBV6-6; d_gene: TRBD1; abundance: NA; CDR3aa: CASSYRFTGGGETQYF; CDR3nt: TGTGCCAGCAGTTATAGGTTTACAGGGGGCGGAGAGACCCAGTACTTC
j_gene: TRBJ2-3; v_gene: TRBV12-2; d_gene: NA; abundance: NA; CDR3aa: CASRSVVLTDTQYF; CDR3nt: TGTGCAAGTCGATCAGTGGTTCTAACAGATACGCAGTATTTT
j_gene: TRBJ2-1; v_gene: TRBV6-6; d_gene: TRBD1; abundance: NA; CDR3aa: CASSFPRGQGDEQFF; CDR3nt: TGTGCCAGCAGTTTCCCTAGGGGGCAGGGTGACGAGCAGTTCTTC
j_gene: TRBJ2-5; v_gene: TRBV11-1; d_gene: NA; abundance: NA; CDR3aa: CASSLAAGNQETQYF; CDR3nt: TGTGCCAGCAGCTTAGCCGCGGGGAACCAAGAGACCCAGTACTTC
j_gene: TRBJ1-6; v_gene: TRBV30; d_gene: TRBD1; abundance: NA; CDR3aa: CAWSRLDRGGKDYLNSPLHF; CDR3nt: TGTGCCTGGAGTCGACTCGACAGGGGCGGGAAGGACTACCTTAATTCACCCCTCCACTTT
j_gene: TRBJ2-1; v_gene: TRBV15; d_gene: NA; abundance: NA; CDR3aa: CATSRDLVWSGYNEQFF; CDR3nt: TGTGCCACCAGCAGAGATCTAGTGTGGAGTGGGTACAATGAGCAGTTCTTC
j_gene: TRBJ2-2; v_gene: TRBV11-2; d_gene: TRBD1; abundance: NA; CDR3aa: CASSSYRGSWAGELFF; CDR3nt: TGTGCCAGCAGCTCCTACAGGGGAAGTTGGGCCGGGGAGCTGTTTTTT
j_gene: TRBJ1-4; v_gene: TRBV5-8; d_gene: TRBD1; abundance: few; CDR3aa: CASSFKWGQEKLFF; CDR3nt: TGTGCCAGCAGCTTTAAGTGGGGACAGGAAAAACTGTTTTTT
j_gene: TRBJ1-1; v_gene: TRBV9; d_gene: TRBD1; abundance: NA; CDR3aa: CASSVAPRGTGGSTEAFF; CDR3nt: TGTGCCAGCAGCGTAGCTCCCCGAGGGACAGGGGGCAGCACTGAAGCTTTCTTT
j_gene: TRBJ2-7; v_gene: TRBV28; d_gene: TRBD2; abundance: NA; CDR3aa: CASSLGLAPNFKSSYEQYF; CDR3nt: TGTGCCAGCAGTTTAGGACTAGCTCCGAACTTTAAGAGCTCCTACGAGCAGTACTTC
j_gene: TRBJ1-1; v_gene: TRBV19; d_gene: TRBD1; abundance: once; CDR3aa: CASSTSSHRGQAFF; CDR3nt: TGTGCCAGTAGTACCTCATCTCACAGGGGGCAAGCTTTCTTT
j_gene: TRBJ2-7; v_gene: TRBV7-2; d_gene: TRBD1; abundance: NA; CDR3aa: CASSLGTGSGEQYF; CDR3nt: TGTGCCAGCAGCTTAGGGACAGGCTCGGGCGAGCAGTACTTC
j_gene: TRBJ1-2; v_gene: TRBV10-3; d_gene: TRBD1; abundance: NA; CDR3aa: CAISPGTGQEAPPGDGYTF; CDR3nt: TGTGCCATCAGCCCCGGGACAGGGCAAGAAGCCCCCCCGGGGGATGGCTACACCTTC
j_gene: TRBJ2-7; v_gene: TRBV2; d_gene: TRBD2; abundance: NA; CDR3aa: CASSRLADPYEQYF; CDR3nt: TGTGCCAGCAGCCGACTAGCGGATCCCTACGAGCAGTACTTC
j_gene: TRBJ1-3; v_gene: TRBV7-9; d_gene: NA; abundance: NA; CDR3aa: CASSQGAGNTIYF; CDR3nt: TGTGCCAGCAGCCAGGGAGCTGGAAACACCATATATTTT
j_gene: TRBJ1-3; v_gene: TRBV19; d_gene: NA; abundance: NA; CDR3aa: CASSIRGLRGNTIYF; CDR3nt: TGTGCCAGTAGTATTCGGGGGCTTAGGGGAAACACCATATATTTT
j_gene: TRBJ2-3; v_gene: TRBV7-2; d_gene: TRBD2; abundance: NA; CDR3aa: CASAPQRGGGDTQYF; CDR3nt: TGTGCCAGCGCCCCCCAGCGGGGGGGTGGAGATACGCAGTATTTT
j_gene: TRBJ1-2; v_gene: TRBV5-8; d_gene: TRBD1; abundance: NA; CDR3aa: CASSPGRDREGGYGYTF; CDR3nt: TGTGCCAGCAGCCCCGGCCGGGACAGGGAAGGAGGCTATGGCTACACCTTC